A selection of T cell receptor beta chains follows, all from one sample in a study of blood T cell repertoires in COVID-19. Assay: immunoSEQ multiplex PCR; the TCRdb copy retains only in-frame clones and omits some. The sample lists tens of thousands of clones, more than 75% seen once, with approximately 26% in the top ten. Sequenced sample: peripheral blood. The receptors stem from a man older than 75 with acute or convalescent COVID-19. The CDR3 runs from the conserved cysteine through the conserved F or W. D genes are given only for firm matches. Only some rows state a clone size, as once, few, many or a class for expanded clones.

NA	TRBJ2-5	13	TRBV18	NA	TGTGCCAGCTCAGAAGGCAGGTCACAGACCCAGTACTTC	CASSEGRSQTQYF
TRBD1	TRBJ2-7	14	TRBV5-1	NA	TGCGCCAGCAGCTCGGGACAGGGGGCCTACGAGCAGTACTTC	CASSSGQGAYEQYF
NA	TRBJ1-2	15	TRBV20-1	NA	TGCAGTGCTAGTAGCATTGATGCGGTTAACTATGGCTACACCTTC	CSASSIDAVNYGYTF
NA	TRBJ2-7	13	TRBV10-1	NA	TGCGCCAGCAGTGAAGGGCAGGGCTACGAGCAGTACTTC	CASSEGQGYEQYF
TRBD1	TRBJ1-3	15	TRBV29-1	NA	TGCAGCGTTGAAATGCTCAGGGGGAATGGAAACACCATATATTTT	CSVEMLRGNGNTIYF
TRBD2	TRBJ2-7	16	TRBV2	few	TGTGCCAGCAGGGGGGGACTAGCGGGGAAAATCTACGAGCAGTACTTC	CASRGGLAGKIYEQYF
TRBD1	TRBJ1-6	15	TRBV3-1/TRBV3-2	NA	TGTGCCAGCAGTCCAGGGGGCTCGGGGAATTCACCCCTCCACTTT	CASSPGGSGNSPLHF
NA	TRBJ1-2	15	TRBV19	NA	TGTGCCAGTAGTTTAACAGGGATCGAAGACTATGGCTACACCTTC	CASSLTGIEDYGYTF
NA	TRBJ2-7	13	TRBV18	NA	TGTGCCAGCTCACCACCCTCCTCCTACGAGCAGTACTTC	CASSPPSSYEQYF
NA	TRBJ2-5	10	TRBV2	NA	TGTGCCAGCAGTCTTCGGGCCCAGTACTTC	CASSLRAQYF
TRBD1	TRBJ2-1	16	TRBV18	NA	TGTGCCAGCTCACTCTCCACAGGGGGCTCCTACAATGAGCAGTTCTTC	CASSLSTGGSYNEQFF
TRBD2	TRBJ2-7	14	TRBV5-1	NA	TGCGCCAGCAGCCGTCGGGACTACAACTACGAGCAGTACTTC	CASSRRDYNYEQYF
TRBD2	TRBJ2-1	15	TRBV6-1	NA	TGTGCCAGCAGTGATCCGACTGGGGGGGGCAATGAGCAGTTCTTC	CASSDPTGGGNEQFF
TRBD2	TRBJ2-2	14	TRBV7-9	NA	TGTGCCAGCAGCCCCAGCGGGGGGGCCGGGGAGCTGTTTTTT	CASSPSGGAGELFF
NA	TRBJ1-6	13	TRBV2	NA	TGTGCCAGCAGTGGAGACAGTAATTCACCCCTCCACTTT	CASSGDSNSPLHF